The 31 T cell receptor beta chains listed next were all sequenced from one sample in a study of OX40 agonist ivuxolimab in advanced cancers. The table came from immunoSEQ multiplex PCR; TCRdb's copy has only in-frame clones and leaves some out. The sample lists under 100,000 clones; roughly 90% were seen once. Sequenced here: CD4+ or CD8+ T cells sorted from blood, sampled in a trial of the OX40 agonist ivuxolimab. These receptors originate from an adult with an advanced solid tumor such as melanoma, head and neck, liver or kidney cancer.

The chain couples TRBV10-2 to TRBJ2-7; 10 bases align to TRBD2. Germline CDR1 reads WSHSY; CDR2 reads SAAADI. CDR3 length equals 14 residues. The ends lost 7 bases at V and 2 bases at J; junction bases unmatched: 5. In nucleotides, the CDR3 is TGCGCCAGCACCCGAGCGGGAGGGACCTACGAGCAGTACTTC. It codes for CASTRAGGTYEQYF.

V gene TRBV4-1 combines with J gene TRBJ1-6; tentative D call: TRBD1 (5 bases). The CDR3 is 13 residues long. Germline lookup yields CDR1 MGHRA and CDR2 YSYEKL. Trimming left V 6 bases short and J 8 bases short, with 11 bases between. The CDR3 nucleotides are TGCGCCAGCAGAAGGGACGAGGATTCACCCCTCCACTTT. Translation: CASRRDEDSPLHF.

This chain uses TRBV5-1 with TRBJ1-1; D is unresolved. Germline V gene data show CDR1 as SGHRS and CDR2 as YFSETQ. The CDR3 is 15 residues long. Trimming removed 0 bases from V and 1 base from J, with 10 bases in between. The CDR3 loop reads CASSLGLRSNTEAFF. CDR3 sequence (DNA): TGCGCCAGCAGCTTGGGCCTGAGGTCGAACACTGAAGCTTTCTTT.

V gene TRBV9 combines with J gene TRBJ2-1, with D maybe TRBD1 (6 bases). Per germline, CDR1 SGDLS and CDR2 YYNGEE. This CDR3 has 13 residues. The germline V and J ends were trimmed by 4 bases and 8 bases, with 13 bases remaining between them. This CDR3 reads CASSPRGGDEQFF. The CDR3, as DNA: TGTGCCAGCAGCCCAAGAGGGGGAGATGAGCAGTTCTTC.

The CDR3 bases are TGTGCCAGCAGCCCACTAGCGGGGGTGAACAATGAGCAGTTCTTC. Translated, it gives CASSPLAGVNNEQFF. The V and J genes are TRBV7-9 and TRBJ2-1; TRBD2 aligns across 11 bases. V lost 5 bases and J lost 5; bases outside the gene matches: 5. CDR1 SEHNR and CDR2 FQNEAQ come from the germline V gene (reference sequence). This CDR3 has 15 residues.

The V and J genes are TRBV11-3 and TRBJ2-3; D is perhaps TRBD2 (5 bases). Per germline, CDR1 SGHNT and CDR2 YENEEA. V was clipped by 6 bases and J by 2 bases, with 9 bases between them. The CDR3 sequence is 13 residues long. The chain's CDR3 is CASSTRDTDTQYF. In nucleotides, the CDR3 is TGTGCCAGCAGTACGAGGGACACAGATACGCAGTATTTT.

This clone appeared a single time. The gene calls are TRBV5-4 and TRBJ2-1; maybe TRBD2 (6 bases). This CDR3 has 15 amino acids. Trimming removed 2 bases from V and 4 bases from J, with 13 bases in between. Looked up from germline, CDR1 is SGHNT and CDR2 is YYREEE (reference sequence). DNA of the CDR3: TGTGCCAGCAGCTTCGAGGGGAGGCGGTACAATGAGCAGTTCTTC. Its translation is CASSFEGRRYNEQFF.

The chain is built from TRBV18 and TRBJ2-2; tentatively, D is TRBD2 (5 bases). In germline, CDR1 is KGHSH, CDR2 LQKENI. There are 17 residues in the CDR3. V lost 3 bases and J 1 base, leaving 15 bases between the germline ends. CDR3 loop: CASSPLSVGRNTGELFF. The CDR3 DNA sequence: TGTGCCAGCTCACCCCTCTCAGTGGGGAGGAACACCGGGGAGCTGTTTTTT.

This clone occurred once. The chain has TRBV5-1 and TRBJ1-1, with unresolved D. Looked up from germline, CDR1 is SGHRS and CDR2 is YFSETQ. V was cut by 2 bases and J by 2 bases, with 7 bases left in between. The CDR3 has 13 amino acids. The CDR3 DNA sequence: TGCGCCAGCAGCTTTGGAATCAACACTGAAGCTTTCTTT. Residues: CASSFGINTEAFF.

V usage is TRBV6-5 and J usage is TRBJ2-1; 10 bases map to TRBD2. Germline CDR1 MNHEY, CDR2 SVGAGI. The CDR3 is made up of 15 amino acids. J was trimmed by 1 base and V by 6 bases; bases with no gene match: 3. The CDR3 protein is CASRDSGRSYNEQFF. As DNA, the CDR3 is TGTGCCAGCAGGGATAGCGGGAGGTCCTACAATGAGCAGTTCTTC.

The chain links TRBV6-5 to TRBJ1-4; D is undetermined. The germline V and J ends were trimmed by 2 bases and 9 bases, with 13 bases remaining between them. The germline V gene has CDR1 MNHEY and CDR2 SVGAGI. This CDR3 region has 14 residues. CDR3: CASSYSHGHQKLFF. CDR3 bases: TGTGCCAGCAGTTACAGTCACGGGCACCAAAAACTGTTTTTT.

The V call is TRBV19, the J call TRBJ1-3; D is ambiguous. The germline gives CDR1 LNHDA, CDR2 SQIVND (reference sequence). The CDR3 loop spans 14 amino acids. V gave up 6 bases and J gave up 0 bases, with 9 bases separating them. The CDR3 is CASRSAVSGNTIYF. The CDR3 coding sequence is TGTGCCAGTAGGTCGGCAGTCTCTGGAAACACCATATATTTT.

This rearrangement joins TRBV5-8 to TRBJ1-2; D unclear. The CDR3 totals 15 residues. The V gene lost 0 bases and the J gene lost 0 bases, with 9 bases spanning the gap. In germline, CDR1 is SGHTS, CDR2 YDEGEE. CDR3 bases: TGTGCCAGCAGCTTGGGGGTACACTCTAACTATGGCTACACCTTC. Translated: CASSLGVHSNYGYTF.

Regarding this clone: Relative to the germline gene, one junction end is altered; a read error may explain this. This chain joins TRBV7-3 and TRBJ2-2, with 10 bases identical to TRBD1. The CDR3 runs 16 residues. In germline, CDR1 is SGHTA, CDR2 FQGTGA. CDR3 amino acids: CASSLMGQGSGRELFF. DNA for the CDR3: TGTGCCAGTAGCTTAATGGGACAGGGGTCCGGGAGGGAGCTGTTTTTT. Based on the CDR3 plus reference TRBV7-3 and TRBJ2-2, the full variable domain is GAGVSQTPSNKVTEKGKYVELRCDPISGHTALYWYRQSLGQGPEFLIYFQGTGAADDSGLPNDRFFAVRPEGSVSTLKIQRTERGDSAVYLCASSLMGQGSGRELFFGEGSRLTVL.

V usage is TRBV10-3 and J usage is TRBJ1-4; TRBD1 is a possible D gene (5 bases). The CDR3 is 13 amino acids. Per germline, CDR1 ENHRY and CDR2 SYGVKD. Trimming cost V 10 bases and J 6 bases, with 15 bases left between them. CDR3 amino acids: CATGTADDEKLFF. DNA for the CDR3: TGTGCCACTGGGACTGCAGACGATGAAAAACTGTTTTTT.

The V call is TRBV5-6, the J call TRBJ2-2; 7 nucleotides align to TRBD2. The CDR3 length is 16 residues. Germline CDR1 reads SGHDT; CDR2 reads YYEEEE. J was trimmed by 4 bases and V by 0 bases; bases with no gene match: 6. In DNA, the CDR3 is TGTGCCAGCAGCTTGGAGGACCGGGAGGTCACCGGGGAGCTGTTTTTT. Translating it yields CASSLEDREVTGELFF.

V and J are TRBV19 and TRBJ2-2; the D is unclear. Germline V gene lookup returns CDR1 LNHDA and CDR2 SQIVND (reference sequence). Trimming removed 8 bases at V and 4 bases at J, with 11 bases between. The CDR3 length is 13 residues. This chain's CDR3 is CASRAGFTGELFF. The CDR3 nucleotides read TGTGCCAGTCGCGCAGGATTCACCGGGGAGCTGTTTTTT.

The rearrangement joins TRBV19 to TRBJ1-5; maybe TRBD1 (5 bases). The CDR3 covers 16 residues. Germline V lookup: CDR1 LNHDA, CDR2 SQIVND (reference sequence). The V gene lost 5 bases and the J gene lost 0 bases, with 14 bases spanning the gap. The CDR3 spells CASSGTGVFSNQPQHF. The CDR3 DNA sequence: TGTGCCAGTAGTGGGACGGGCGTTTTTAGCAATCAGCCCCAGCATTTT.

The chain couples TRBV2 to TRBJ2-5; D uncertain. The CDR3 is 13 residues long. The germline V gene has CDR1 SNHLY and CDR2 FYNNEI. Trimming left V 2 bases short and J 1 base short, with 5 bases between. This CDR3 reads CASSENTQETQYF. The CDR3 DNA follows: TGTGCCAGCAGTGAAAACACCCAAGAGACCCAGTACTTC. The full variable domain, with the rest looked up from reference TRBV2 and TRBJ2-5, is EPEVTQTPSHQVTQMGQEVILRCVPISNHLYFYWYRQILGQKVEFLVSFYNNEISEKSEIFDDQFSVERPDGSNFTLKIRSTKLEDSAMYFCASSENTQETQYFGPGTRLLVL.

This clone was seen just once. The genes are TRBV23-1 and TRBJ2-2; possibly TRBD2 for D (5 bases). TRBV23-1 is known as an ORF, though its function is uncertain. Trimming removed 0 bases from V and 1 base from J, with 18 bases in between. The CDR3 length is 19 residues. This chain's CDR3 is CASSQSDKSGSENTGELFF. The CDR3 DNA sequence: TGCGCCAGCAGTCAATCGGATAAAAGCGGCAGCGAGAACACCGGGGAGCTGTTTTTT.

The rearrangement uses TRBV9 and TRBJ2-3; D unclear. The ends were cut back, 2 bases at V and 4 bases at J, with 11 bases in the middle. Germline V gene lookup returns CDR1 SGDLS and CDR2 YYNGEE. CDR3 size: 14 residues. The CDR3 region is CASSVTSGADTQYF. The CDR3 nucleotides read TGTGCCAGCAGCGTTACCTCAGGAGCAGATACGCAGTATTTT.

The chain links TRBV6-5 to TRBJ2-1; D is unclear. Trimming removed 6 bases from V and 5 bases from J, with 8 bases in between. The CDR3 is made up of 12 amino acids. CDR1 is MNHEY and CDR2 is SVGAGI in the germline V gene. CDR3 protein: CASSPRDNEQFF. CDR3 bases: TGTGCCAGCAGCCCTCGGGACAATGAGCAGTTCTTC.

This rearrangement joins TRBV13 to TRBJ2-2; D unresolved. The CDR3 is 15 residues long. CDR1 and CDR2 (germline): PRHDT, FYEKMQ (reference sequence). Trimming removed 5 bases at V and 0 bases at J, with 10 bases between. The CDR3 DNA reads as TGTGCCAGCAGCGCCAGGCGGCCGAACACCGGGGAGCTGTTTTTT. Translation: CASSARRPNTGELFF.

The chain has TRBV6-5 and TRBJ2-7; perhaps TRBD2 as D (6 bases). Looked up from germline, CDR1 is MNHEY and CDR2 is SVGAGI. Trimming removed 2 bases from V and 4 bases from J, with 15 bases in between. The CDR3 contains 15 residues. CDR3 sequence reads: CASSYGWRAGYEQYF. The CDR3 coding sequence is TGTGCCAGCAGTTACGGATGGAGGGCCGGGTACGAGCAGTACTTC.

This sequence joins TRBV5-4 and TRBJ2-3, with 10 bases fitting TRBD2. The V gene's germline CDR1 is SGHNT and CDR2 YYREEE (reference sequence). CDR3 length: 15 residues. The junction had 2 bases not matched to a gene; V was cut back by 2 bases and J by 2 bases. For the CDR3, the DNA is TGTGCCAGCAGCTTTAGCGGGGGGACCACAGATACGCAGTATTTT. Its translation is CASSFSGGTTDTQYF.

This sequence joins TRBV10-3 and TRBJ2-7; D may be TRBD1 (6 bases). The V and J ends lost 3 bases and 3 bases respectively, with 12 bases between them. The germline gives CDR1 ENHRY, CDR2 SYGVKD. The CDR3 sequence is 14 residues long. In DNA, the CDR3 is TGTGCCATCAGTGACAGGGGATCCATCTACGAGCAGTACTTC. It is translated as CAISDRGSIYEQYF.

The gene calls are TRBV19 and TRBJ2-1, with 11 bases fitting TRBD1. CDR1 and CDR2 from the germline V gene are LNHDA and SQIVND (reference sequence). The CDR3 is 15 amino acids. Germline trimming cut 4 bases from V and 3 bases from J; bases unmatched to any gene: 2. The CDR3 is CASSRTGGYYNEQFF. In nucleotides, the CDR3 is TGTGCCAGTAGTAGGACAGGGGGCTACTACAATGAGCAGTTCTTC.

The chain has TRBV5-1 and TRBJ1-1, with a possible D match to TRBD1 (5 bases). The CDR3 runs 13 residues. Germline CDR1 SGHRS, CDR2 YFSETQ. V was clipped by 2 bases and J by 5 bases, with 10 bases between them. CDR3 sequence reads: CASSFEGKTEAFF. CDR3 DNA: TGCGCCAGCAGCTTCGAGGGGAAAACTGAAGCTTTCTTT. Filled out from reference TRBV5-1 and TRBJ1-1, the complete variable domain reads KAGVTQTPRYLIKTRGQQVTLSCSPISGHRSVSWYQQTPGQGLQFLFEYFSETQRNKGNFPGRFSGRQFSNSRSEMNVSTLELGDSALYLCASSFEGKTEAFFGQGTRLTVV.

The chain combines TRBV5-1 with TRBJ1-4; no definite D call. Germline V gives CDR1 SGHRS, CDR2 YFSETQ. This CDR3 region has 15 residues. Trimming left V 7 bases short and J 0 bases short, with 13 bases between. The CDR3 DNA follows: TGCGCCAGCTGCACCTCAGGTTCAACTAATGAAAAACTGTTTTTT. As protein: CASCTSGSTNEKLFF.

The CDR3 loop reads CASSSDRVGETQYF. The CDR3 region has the DNA TGTGCCAGCAGCTCGGACAGGGTGGGAGAGACCCAGTACTTC. The rearrangement links TRBV11-2 to TRBJ2-5, with 8 positions matching TRBD1. The V segment lost 4 bases and the J segment 4 bases; nucleotides outside the gene matches: 5. The CDR3 contains 14 residues. Germline CDR1 and CDR2: SGHAT and FQNNGV.

CDR3 DNA: TGTGCCAGCAGCTTAGGGGGGGCCGGACCCGAAGCTTTCTTT. Its translation is CASSLGGAGPEAFF. J is TRBJ1-1 and V is TRBV11-2, with D possibly being TRBD1 (6 bases). V lost 1 base and J lost 8, with 14 bases in between. This CDR3 spans 14 amino acids. From germline, CDR1 is SGHAT and CDR2 FQNNGV.